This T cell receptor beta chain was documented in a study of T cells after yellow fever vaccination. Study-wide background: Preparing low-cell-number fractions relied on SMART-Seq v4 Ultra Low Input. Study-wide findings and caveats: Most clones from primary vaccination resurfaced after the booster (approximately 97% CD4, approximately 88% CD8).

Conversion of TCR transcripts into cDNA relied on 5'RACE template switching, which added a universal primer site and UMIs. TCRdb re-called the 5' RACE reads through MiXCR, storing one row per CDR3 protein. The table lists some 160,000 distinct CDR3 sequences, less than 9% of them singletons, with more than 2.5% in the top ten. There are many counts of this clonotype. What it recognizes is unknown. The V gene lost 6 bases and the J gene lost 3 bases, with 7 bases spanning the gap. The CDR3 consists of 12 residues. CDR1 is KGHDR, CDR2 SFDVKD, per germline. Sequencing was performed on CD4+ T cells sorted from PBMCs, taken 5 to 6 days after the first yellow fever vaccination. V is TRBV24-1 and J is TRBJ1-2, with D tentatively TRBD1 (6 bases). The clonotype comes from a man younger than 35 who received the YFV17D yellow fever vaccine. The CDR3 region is CATSSGDYGYTF. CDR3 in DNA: TGTGCCACCAGTTCAGGGGACTATGGCTACACCTTC.